These 32 T cell receptor beta chains were all obtained from the same sample, sequenced in a study of CD8 T cells in Susac syndrome. Random hexamers were used to reverse transcribe an amount of about 0.5 to 1 ug RNA. TCRdb fed the immunoSEQ multiplex PCR reads into MiXCR, producing one record per CDR3 protein. This sample has about 190,000 distinct CDR3 sequences, with approximately 95% found just once. Sequencing was done on a sample of CD4+ T cells from PBMCs. These receptors originate from a human donor in good health.

This clonotype has only one observation. This rearrangement joins TRBV30 to TRBJ1-6, with D tentatively TRBD1 (6 bases). Germline assignment: CDR1 GTSNPN and CDR2 SVGIG (reference sequence). V was shortened by 4 bases and J by 0 bases, with 10 bases between the two germline ends. The CDR3 runs to 15 residues. The CDR3 DNA follows: TGTGCCTGGACGGGGGGCGGCTCCTATAATTCACCCCTCCACTTT. Its protein product is CAWTGGGSYNSPLHF.

V gene TRBV5-5 combines with J gene TRBJ2-6; no definite D call. In germline, CDR1 is SGHKS, CDR2 YYEKEE (reference sequence). Trimming shortened V by 0 bases and J by 4 bases, and 11 bases separated the two germline ends. The CDR3 length is 16 residues. DNA of the CDR3: TGTGCCAGCAGCTTGGCCATGACAATCGGGGCCAACGTCCTGACTTTC. It codes for CASSLAMTIGANVLTF.

The chain couples TRBV28 to TRBJ1-3; D gene ambiguous. The ends were cut back, 8 bases at V and 6 bases at J, with 23 bases in the middle. The germline V gene has CDR1 MDHEN and CDR2 SYDVKM. CDR3 length equals 16 residues. The CDR3 bases are TGTGCCAGCCACACCCATCTCGCGGGGAGAGTAAACACCATATATTTT. This translates into CASHTHLAGRVNTIYF.

This chain joins TRBV7-9 and TRBJ1-2; possibly TRBD1 for D (6 bases). The CDR3 totals 13 residues. Germline CDR1 reads SEHNR; CDR2 reads FQNEAQ (reference sequence). V dropped 7 bases and J dropped 4 bases, with 13 bases sitting between them. In DNA, the CDR3 is TGTGCCAGCATCAAGACAGGAACCTATGGCTACACCTTC. It yields the protein CASIKTGTYGYTF.

The chain is built from TRBV7-8 and TRBJ2-1, with D perhaps assigned TRBD1 or TRBD2 (6 bases each). The CDR3 consists of 16 residues. From germline, CDR1 is SGHVS and CDR2 FQNEAQ. Trimming removed 1 base from V and 1 base from J, with 11 bases in between. The CDR3 DNA follows: TGTGCCAGCAGCTTAGGGGGGGCACGTTCCTACAATGAGCAGTTCTTC. Protein: CASSLGGARSYNEQFF.

The chain combines TRBV20-1 with TRBJ2-5, with D perhaps assigned TRBD1 or TRBD2 (7 bases each). V was trimmed by 2 bases and J by 5 bases, leaving 15 bases between them. This CDR3 is built from 14 residues. Germline V gene lookup returns CDR1 DFQATT and CDR2 SNEGSKA (reference sequence). The CDR3 spells CSARRQGGRETQYF. The CDR3 region has the DNA TGCAGTGCTAGACGCCAGGGGGGGCGGGAGACCCAGTACTTC.

This chain connects TRBV6-5 to TRBJ1-2; weak D call: TRBD1 (5 bases). Between the trimmed V and J ends, which lost 5 bases and 4 bases, there was a span of 11 bases. The CDR3 extends over 13 amino acids. Germline lookup yields CDR1 MNHEY and CDR2 SVGAGI. CDR3 protein: CASSHGTGYGYTF. The CDR3 nucleotides read TGTGCCAGCAGTCACGGGACGGGCTATGGCTACACCTTC.

This chain joins TRBV10-3 and TRBJ2-3, with D unclear. Germline assignment: CDR1 ENHRY and CDR2 SYGVKD. Trimming removed 2 bases at V and 1 base at J, with 7 bases between. This CDR3 contains 14 residues. The CDR3 region is CAISEGVGTDTQYF. The CDR3 region has the DNA TGTGCCATCAGTGAGGGGGTGGGCACAGATACGCAGTATTTT.

V gene TRBV20-1 combines with J gene TRBJ1-5, with TRBD1 matching 9 bases. V shed 1 base and J 5 bases; nucleotides not matched to a gene: 3. CDR3 length: 14 amino acids. Germline V CDR1 and CDR2: DFQATT, SNEGSKA (reference sequence). The CDR3, as DNA: TGCAGTGCTAGAGTCGGGGACAGGGATCAGCCCCAGCATTTT. This sequence encodes CSARVGDRDQPQHF.

This chain uses TRBV6-6 with TRBJ1-2; 10 bases are a match to TRBD1. This CDR3 spans 15 amino acids. Germline V gene data show CDR1 as MNHNY and CDR2 as SVGAGI (reference sequence). Losses at the gene ends were 4 bases for V and 2 bases for J; bases not matched to a gene: 4. This CDR3 reads CASSSPDRGNYGYTF. The DNA for the CDR3 is TGTGCCAGCAGTTCTCCGGACAGGGGGAACTATGGCTACACCTTC.

This clonotype was seen just once. This chain connects TRBV7-3 to TRBJ2-6; D possibly corresponds to TRBD2 (6 bases). CDR1 and CDR2 (germline): SGHTA, FQGTGA. The V and J ends lost 2 bases and 4 bases respectively, with 18 bases between them. This CDR3 contains 18 residues. Here the CDR3 reads CASSLLGMTSAGANVLTF. DNA for the CDR3: TGTGCCAGCAGCTTATTGGGAATGACTAGTGCCGGGGCCAACGTCCTGACTTTC.

V is TRBV19 and J is TRBJ1-1, with unresolved D. The CDR3 contains 13 residues. Germline V gene lookup returns CDR1 LNHDA and CDR2 SQIVND (reference sequence). The germline V and J ends were trimmed by 6 bases and 8 bases, with 16 bases remaining between them. The CDR3 DNA reads as TGTGCCAGTAGGATAATGGGTCTCAGCGAAGCTTTCTTT. This gives the protein CASRIMGLSEAFF.

J is TRBJ2-2 and V is TRBV5-1; D perhaps matches TRBD1 (6 bases). Trimming took off 0 bases at V and 4 bases at J, with 10 bases between the two ends. Germline V gene sequence: CDR1 SGHRS, CDR2 YFSETQ. The CDR3 runs 15 residues. CDR3 DNA sequence: TGCGCCAGCAGCTTGGAATCAGGGGCCACCGGGGAGCTGTTTTTT. Translating gives CASSLESGATGELFF.

The rearrangement uses TRBV7-2 and TRBJ1-1; D gene unclear. V was cut by 1 base and J by 7 bases, with 13 bases left in between. Germline V gives CDR1 SGHTA, CDR2 FQGNSA. The CDR3 consists of 14 residues. In DNA, the CDR3 is TGTGCCAGCAGCTTAGACCTATCCGGCTATGAAGCTTTCTTT. Its translation is CASSLDLSGYEAFF.

As DNA, the CDR3 is TGCGCCAGCAGCCATCCCCCTGGAAGAACTAGCTCGGAGACCCAGTACTTC. It specifies CASSHPPGRTSSETQYF. The chain uses TRBV4-1 and TRBJ2-5, with D possibly TRBD2 on 6 matching bases. The CDR3 has 17 amino acids. Looked up from germline, CDR1 is MGHRA and CDR2 is YSYEKL. Trimming cost V 3 bases and J 5 bases, with 22 bases left between them.

The chain recombines TRBV7-8 with TRBJ2-2; TRBD2 aligns across 12 bases. The V segment lost 5 bases and the J segment 0 bases; nucleotides outside the gene matches: 7. The CDR3 extends over 18 amino acids. Germline CDR1 SGHVS, CDR2 FQNEAQ. CDR3 in DNA: TGTGCCAGCAGCCGTGCGACTAGCGGGGGCCCGAACACCGGGGAGCTGTTTTTT. Translation gives CASSRATSGGPNTGELFF.

The V gene is TRBV29-1, the J gene TRBJ2-3, with 7 positions matching TRBD1. Germline-derived CDR1 and CDR2 are SQVTM and ANQGSEA. Trimming took 5 bases from V and 0 from J; bases not matched to a gene: 17. This CDR3 region has 18 residues. As DNA, the CDR3 is TGCAGCGTTACCGGCCCGACAGGGCTTTCCTCTAGCACAGATACGCAGTATTTT. This encodes CSVTGPTGLSSSTDTQYF.

The chain has TRBV20-1 and TRBJ2-3; 16 bases are shared with TRBD2. V was clipped by 6 bases and J by 1 base; unmatched bases: 4. The CDR3 consists of 16 residues. Germline-derived CDR1 and CDR2 are DFQATT and SNEGSKA (reference sequence). DNA of the CDR3: TGCAGTGCCCAGGGACTAGCGGGGGGGGGCACAGATACGCAGTATTTT. This gives the protein CSAQGLAGGGTDTQYF.

The chain links TRBV6-5 to TRBJ2-5, with 9 positions matching TRBD1. V trimming: 2 bases; J trimming: 2 bases; junction bases outside the gene matches: 3. Germline CDR1 and CDR2: MNHEY and SVGAGI. The length of the CDR3 is 15 residues. In DNA form, the CDR3 reads TGTGCCAGCAGTTACGGGACAGGGCATCAAGAGACCCAGTACTTC. This codes for CASSYGTGHQETQYF.

The V gene is TRBV5-1, the J gene TRBJ2-3; D perhaps matches TRBD1 (6 bases). Looked up from germline, CDR1 is SGHRS and CDR2 is YFSETQ. V was cut by 4 bases and J by 5 bases, with 20 bases left in between. There are 16 residues in the CDR3. CDR3 loop: CASSRSPTGQGDTQYF. CDR3 nucleotides: TGCGCCAGCAGCCGATCCCCCACAGGGCAAGGAGATACGCAGTATTTT.

In this sample, this clonotype turned up once. This chain connects TRBV2 to TRBJ2-4; D perhaps matches TRBD1 (5 bases). Trimming pared 6 bases from V and 6 bases from J, leaving 12 bases between. Germline lookup yields CDR1 SNHLY and CDR2 FYNNEI. This CDR3 has 13 residues. The CDR3 nucleotides read TGTGCCAGCAGGACTGGGGCGAGAAACATTCAGTACTTC. This translates into CASRTGARNIQYF.

This chain joins TRBV6-1 and TRBJ2-2, with a possible D match to TRBD2 (5 bases). The germline V gene has CDR1 MNHNS and CDR2 SASEGT. Trimming pared 6 bases from V and 5 bases from J, leaving 10 bases between. CDR3 size: 13 residues. The CDR3 region is CASRDSRTGELFF. The CDR3 DNA reads as TGTGCCAGCAGGGACTCCCGGACCGGGGAGCTGTTTTTT.

This chain connects TRBV3-1 to TRBJ2-7, with TRBD2 identical over 11 bases. This CDR3 has 15 residues. With 2 bases clipped from V and 4 bases from J, the junction kept 4 bases outside the gene matches. Germline V CDR1 and CDR2: LGHDT, YNNKEL (reference sequence). The CDR3 loop is CASSQSSGGKYEQYF. Here the CDR3 DNA reads TGTGCCAGCAGCCAATCTAGCGGGGGGAAATACGAGCAGTACTTC.

The chain links TRBV5-1 to TRBJ1-1, with TRBD1 identical over 9 bases. V lost 4 bases to trimming and J lost 8 bases; unmatched junction nucleotides: 21. The V gene's germline CDR1 is SGHRS and CDR2 YFSETQ. The CDR3 consists of 18 residues. The CDR3 sequence is CASSLRPPGQGLGGEAFF. Written as DNA, the CDR3 is TGCGCCAGCAGCCTCCGACCACCGGGACAGGGTCTAGGCGGCGAAGCTTTCTTT.

The sample holds a few counts of this clonotype. This chain uses TRBV6-6 with TRBJ1-2; D gene unclear. The CDR3 sequence is 15 residues long. The V gene's germline CDR1 is MNHNY and CDR2 SVGAGI (reference sequence). Deletions cut 8 bases from V and 0 bases from J, with 16 bases between. The CDR3 nucleotides are TGTGCCAGCCCAGAGATTGCCGTAGCTAACTATGGCTACACCTTC. Translating gives CASPEIAVANYGYTF.

The chain couples TRBV6-5 to TRBJ1-4, with 8 bases fitting TRBD1. CDR1 is MNHEY and CDR2 is SVGAGI in the germline V gene. The CDR3 covers 12 residues. V shed 10 bases, J shed 8 bases, and the junction held 6 bases outside the gene matches. The CDR3 protein is CATGQVGEKLFF. CDR3 nucleotides: TGTGCCACGGGACAGGTCGGGGAAAAACTGTTTTTT.

The chain recombines TRBV7-6 with TRBJ1-6, with D possibly being TRBD1 (5 bases). The germline gives CDR1 SGHVS, CDR2 FNYEAQ. Trimming stripped 5 bases from V and 14 bases from J, with 19 bases between. CDR3 length: 14 residues. The CDR3 here is CASSPGTGPASLHF. CDR3 in DNA: TGTGCCAGCAGCCCAGGTACGGGGCCGGCATCCCTCCACTTT.

DNA of the CDR3: TGTGCCTCTACGGGACAGGGCTACGAGCAGTACTTC. It is translated as CASTGQGYEQYF. The genes are TRBV10-3 and TRBJ2-7, with 9 nucleotides matching TRBD1. V shed 11 bases and J 3 bases; nucleotides not matched to a gene: 5. This CDR3 contains 12 residues. Germline CDR1 and CDR2: ENHRY and SYGVKD.

This rearrangement joins TRBV28 to TRBJ1-2, with D uncertain. CDR1 is MDHEN and CDR2 is SYDVKM in the germline V gene. The CDR3 covers 13 residues. V dropped 7 bases and J dropped 2 bases, with 11 bases sitting between them. In DNA, the CDR3 is TGTGCCAGCAACCCAAATCGGAACTATGGCTACACCTTC. The encoded protein is CASNPNRNYGYTF.

DNA for the CDR3: TGTGCCTGGAGTGTAACCCGGACAGCCCTAGCCAAAAACATTCAGTACTTC. This encodes CAWSVTRTALAKNIQYF. This chain joins TRBV30 and TRBJ2-4; D may be TRBD1 (6 bases). CDR1 is GTSNPN, CDR2 SVGIG, per germline (reference sequence). Trimming removed 0 bases at V and 0 bases at J, with 15 bases between. The CDR3 totals 17 residues.

The chain links TRBV7-2 to TRBJ1-4, with 10 nucleotides matching TRBD1. CDR1 and CDR2 from the germline V gene are SGHTA and FQGNSA. The CDR3 consists of 15 residues. J was trimmed by 8 bases and V by 2 bases; bases with no gene match: 5. The CDR3 loop reads CASSLTGQGIEKLFF. CDR3 sequence (DNA): TGTGCCAGCAGCTTAACGGGACAGGGGATCGAAAAACTGTTTTTT.

The chain employs TRBV20-1 and TRBJ2-4; no clear D. V gave up 0 bases and J gave up 6 bases, with 6 bases separating them. In germline, CDR1 is DFQATT, CDR2 SNEGSKA (reference sequence). CDR3 length equals 12 residues. DNA of the CDR3: TGCAGTGCTAGAGATCAGCTAAACATTCAGTACTTC. Amino acids: CSARDQLNIQYF.